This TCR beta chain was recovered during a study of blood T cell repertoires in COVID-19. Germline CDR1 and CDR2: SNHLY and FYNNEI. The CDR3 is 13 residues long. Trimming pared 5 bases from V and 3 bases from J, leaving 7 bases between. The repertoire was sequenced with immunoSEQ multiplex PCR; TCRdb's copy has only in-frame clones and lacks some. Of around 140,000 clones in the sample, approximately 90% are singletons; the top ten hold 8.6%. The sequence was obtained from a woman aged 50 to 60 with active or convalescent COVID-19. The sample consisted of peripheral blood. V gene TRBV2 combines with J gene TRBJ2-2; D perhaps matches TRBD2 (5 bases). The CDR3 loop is CASSLLDTGELFF. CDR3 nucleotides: TGTGCCAGCAGTTTACTAGACACCGGGGAGCTGTTTTTT.